One sample yielded the 16 T cell receptor beta chains listed below, sequenced in a study of PD-L1 blockade in urothelial cancer (dated by TCRdb to the late 2010s). The library relied on the immunoSEQ multiplex PCR assay. Held by TCRdb, this immuneACCESS table contains in-frame sequences only and omits some clones. Under half of the omission traces to an unresolved V gene where checked; the cause of the rest is unknown. This sample has some 45,000 clones in its table, and more than 75% of those were observed once. Under 20% of the sample rests with the top ten. The sample's time point label, in plain terms: pretreatment peripheral blood. Sequenced here: PBMCs, sampled around atezolizumab (anti-PD-L1) treatment. These receptors were obtained from a man aged 55 to 69 with urothelial cancer.

The V and J genes are TRBV5-4 and TRBJ2-1; 9 bases are shared with TRBD2. Losses at the gene ends were 4 bases for V and 6 bases for J; bases not matched to a gene: 11. Germline lookup yields CDR1 SGHNT and CDR2 YYREEE (reference sequence). The CDR3 length is 16 residues. The CDR3 bases are TGTGCCAGCAGCCTGGGGGCTAGCGGGGACGCCAATGAGCAGTTCTTC. This encodes CASSLGASGDANEQFF. Filled out from reference TRBV5-4 and TRBJ2-1, the complete variable domain reads ETGVTQSPTHLIKTRGQQVTLRCSSQSGHNTVSWYQQALGQGPQFIFQYYREEENGRGNFPPRFSGLQFPNYSSELNVNALELDDSALYLCASSLGASGDANEQFFGPGTRLTVL.

The V gene is TRBV5-4, the J gene TRBJ1-1, with D possibly matching TRBD1 (5 bases). The V end lost 2 bases, the J end lost 4 bases, and 15 bases lay between the germline ends. From germline, CDR1 is SGHNT and CDR2 YYREEE (reference sequence). The CDR3 has 15 residues. Here the CDR3 reads CASSFLAGVGTEAFF. CDR3 DNA sequence: TGTGCCAGCAGCTTCTTGGCGGGGGTCGGCACTGAAGCTTTCTTT. Full variable domain (outside the CDR3, taken from reference TRBV5-4 and TRBJ1-1): ETGVTQSPTHLIKTRGQQVTLRCSSQSGHNTVSWYQQALGQGPQFIFQYYREEENGRGNFPPRFSGLQFPNYSSELNVNALELDDSALYLCASSFLAGVGTEAFFGQGTRLTVV.

The chain joins TRBV6-1 to TRBJ2-7, with no clear D. Germline CDR1 MNHNS, CDR2 SASEGT. With 7 bases removed from V and 3 bases from J, the gap between germline ends came to 13 bases. The CDR3 covers 13 residues. The CDR3 reads CASNTDPNYEQYF. CDR3 in DNA: TGTGCCAGCAACACAGACCCCAACTACGAGCAGTACTTC.

The J gene is TRBJ1-2, the V gene TRBV10-2; D is unclear. The CDR3 runs 12 residues. Germline CDR1 WSHSY, CDR2 SAAADI. V shed 0 bases and J shed 8 bases, with 7 bases lying between them. CDR3 nucleotide sequence: TGCGCCAGCAGTGAGTCAGGAGGCGGCTACACCTTC. It codes for CASSESGGGYTF.

V is TRBV5-1 and J is TRBJ2-1; D gene uncertain. V shed 5 bases and J shed 3 bases, with 12 bases lying between them. The CDR3 length is 14 residues. In germline, CDR1 is SGHRS, CDR2 YFSETQ. The CDR3 nucleotides read TGCGCCAGCAGTCCAGCGTTCGGCTACAATGAGCAGTTCTTC. Its translation is CASSPAFGYNEQFF. Using reference TRBV5-1 and TRBJ2-1 for the parts outside the CDR3, the full variable domain is KAGVTQTPRYLIKTRGQQVTLSCSPISGHRSVSWYQQTPGQGLQFLFEYFSETQRNKGNFPGRFSGRQFSNSRSEMNVSTLELGDSALYLCASSPAFGYNEQFFGPGTRLTVL.

The chain carries TRBV28 and TRBJ1-1, with D perhaps matching TRBD1 (5 bases). This CDR3 has 15 residues. CDR1 is MDHEN and CDR2 is SYDVKM in the germline V gene. V lost 6 bases, J lost 5 bases, and 19 bases lay in between. The CDR3 reads CASRTSGARRTEAFF. Here the CDR3 DNA reads TGTGCCAGCAGGACCAGCGGGGCTAGGAGGACTGAAGCTTTCTTT. Using reference TRBV28 and TRBJ1-1 for the parts outside the CDR3, the full variable domain is DVKVTQSSRYLVKRTGEKVFLECVQDMDHENMFWYRQDPGLGLRLIYFSYDVKMKEKGDIPEGYSVSREKKERFSLILESASTNQTSMYLCASRTSGARRTEAFFGQGTRLTVV.

The genes are TRBV14 and TRBJ2-5; D perhaps matches TRBD2 (6 bases). V gave up 1 base and J gave up 4 bases, with 10 bases separating them. The CDR3 contains 14 residues. The germline V gene encodes CDR1 SGHDN and CDR2 FVKESK. CDR3 nucleotide sequence: TGTGCCAGCAGCCAAGGTGGAGGGGTAGAGACCCAGTACTTC. This encodes CASSQGGGVETQYF. Looking up the rest from reference TRBV14 and TRBJ2-5 gives the full variable domain: EAGVTQFPSHSVIEKGQTVTLRCDPISGHDNLYWYRRVMGKEIKFLLHFVKESKQDESGMPNNRFLAERTGGTYSTLKVQPAELEDSGVYFCASSQGGGVETQYFGPGTRLLVL.

The sample holds a few counts of this clone. The rearrangement links TRBV6-1 to TRBJ1-3; D is undetermined. The germline gives CDR1 MNHNS, CDR2 SASEGT. CDR3 length: 12 amino acids. Trimming cost V 2 bases and J 4 bases, with 3 bases left between them. CDR3 loop: CASSELGNTIYF. The DNA for the CDR3 is TGTGCCAGCAGTGAACTAGGAAACACCATATATTTT.

The rearrangement uses TRBV11-2 and TRBJ1-5; 9 bases map to TRBD1. Germline CDR1 and CDR2: SGHAT and FQNNGV. V shed 5 bases and J 4 bases; nucleotides not matched to a gene: 6. The CDR3 contains 15 residues. In nucleotides, the CDR3 is TGTGCCAGCAGCCAAGGGACAGGGAGTAATCAGCCCCAGCATTTT. This encodes CASSQGTGSNQPQHF. Together with reference TRBV11-2 and TRBJ1-5, the CDR3 gives the full variable domain: EAGVAQSPRYKIIEKRQSVAFWCNPISGHATLYWYQQILGQGPKLLIQFQNNGVVDDSQLPKDRFSAERLKGVDSTLKIQPAKLEDSAVYLCASSQGTGSNQPQHFGDGTRLSIL.

This chain links TRBV6-1 with TRBJ1-1; 7 positions agree with TRBD1. V trimming: 3 bases; J trimming: 5 bases; junction bases outside the gene matches: 9. This CDR3 contains 15 residues. Germline CDR1 MNHNS, CDR2 SASEGT. CDR3 sequence reads: CASSDEDRQWTEAFF. CDR3 DNA sequence: TGTGCCAGCAGTGATGAGGACAGGCAATGGACTGAAGCTTTCTTT.

The V gene is TRBV5-4, the J gene TRBJ1-2; 8 nucleotides agree with TRBD1. Looked up from germline, CDR1 is SGHNT and CDR2 is YYREEE (reference sequence). The CDR3 spans 16 residues. Unmatched junction bases numbered 8, after V lost 0 bases and J lost 4 bases. The CDR3 DNA reads TGTGCCAGCAGCTTGGCCGGACAGGGACTTTCCTATGGCTACACCTTC. This codes for CASSLAGQGLSYGYTF.

This clone appeared many times. The V gene is TRBV2, the J gene TRBJ2-3, with D possibly being TRBD2 (5 bases). This CDR3 is 15 amino acids long. V was pared by 7 bases and J by 9 bases, with 23 bases between. CDR1 is SNHLY and CDR2 is FYNNEI in the germline V gene. The CDR3 bases are TGTGCCAGCACCTCCTCGGACTCCCCGTTGAGCACGCAGTATTTT. Protein: CASTSSDSPLSTQYF.

The chain employs TRBV5-1 and TRBJ2-3; D is undetermined. With 0 bases removed from V and 0 bases from J, the gap between germline ends came to 5 bases. Germline CDR1 SGHRS, CDR2 YFSETQ. This CDR3 contains 14 residues. The CDR3 is CASSLAGSTDTQYF. CDR3 DNA: TGCGCCAGCAGCTTGGCGGGTAGCACAGATACGCAGTATTTT.

V gene TRBV5-1 combines with J gene TRBJ2-6; 11 nucleotides agree with TRBD1. This CDR3 has 18 residues. J was trimmed by 3 bases and V by 0 bases; bases with no gene match: 5. Germline CDR1 SGHRS, CDR2 YFSETQ. The CDR3 coding sequence is TGCGCCAGCAGCTTGGGCCGGGACAGGGGGTTTGGGGCCAACGTCCTGACTTTC. Amino acids: CASSLGRDRGFGANVLTF.

The chain employs TRBV28 and TRBJ2-7, with 9 positions matching TRBD1. Trimming at V came to 6 bases and at J to 5 bases, leaving 2 bases not matched to a gene. Germline V gene lookup returns CDR1 MDHEN and CDR2 SYDVKM. The CDR3 is made up of 12 amino acids. CDR3 in amino acids: CASSRTGDEQYF. The CDR3 bases are TGTGCCAGCAGCCGGACAGGGGACGAGCAGTACTTC.

CDR3 DNA: TGCGCCAGCAGCCAAGATCGGCAGGGGCTGGGAGCTTTCTTT. As protein: CASSQDRQGLGAFF. The V gene is TRBV4-1, the J gene TRBJ1-1, with a tentative D call TRBD1 (6 bases). The CDR3 loop spans 14 amino acids. Germline V gene lookup returns CDR1 MGHRA and CDR2 YSYEKL. Trimming took 0 bases from V and 10 from J, leaving 15 bases between them.